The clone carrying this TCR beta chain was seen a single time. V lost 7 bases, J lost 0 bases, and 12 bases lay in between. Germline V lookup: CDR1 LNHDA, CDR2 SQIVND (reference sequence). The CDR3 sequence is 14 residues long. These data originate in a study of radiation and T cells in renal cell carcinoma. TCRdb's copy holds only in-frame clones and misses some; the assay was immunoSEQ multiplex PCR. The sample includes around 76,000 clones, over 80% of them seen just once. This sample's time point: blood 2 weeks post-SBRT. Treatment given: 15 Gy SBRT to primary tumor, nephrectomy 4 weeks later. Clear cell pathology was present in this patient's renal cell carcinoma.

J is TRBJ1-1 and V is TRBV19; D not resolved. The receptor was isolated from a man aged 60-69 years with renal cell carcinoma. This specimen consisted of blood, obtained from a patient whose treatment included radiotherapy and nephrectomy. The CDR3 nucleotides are TGTGCCAGTACTACCCCCGGGGTGAACACTGAAGCTTTCTTT. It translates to CASTTPGVNTEAFF.